One and the same sample provided the 20 T cell receptor beta chains below, sequenced in a study of blood T cell repertoires in COVID-19 (TCRdb year 2020). The receptor library was made with the immunoSEQ multiplex PCR assay. TCRdb holds this immuneACCESS table with in-frame rearrangements only. Some clones are missing; in checked studies, unresolved V genes explain under half, and the rest has no known cause. The sample profile shows fewer than 300,000 clones; approximately 91% of them were found once. Roughly 2.3% of the sample rests with the top ten. The sequenced material came from peripheral blood. Receptor source: a woman in her 30s with COVID-19, enrolled during active disease.

This chain connects TRBV5-1 to TRBJ2-1; 11 bases line up with TRBD1. The junction had 6 bases not matched to a gene; V was cut back by 6 bases and J by 7 bases. The germline CDR1 and CDR2 sequences are SGHRS and YFSETQ. This CDR3 is 14 amino acids long. Here the CDR3 DNA reads TGCGCCAGCATTCCGGGACAGGGGGGTAATGAGCAGTTCTTC. It translates to CASIPGQGGNEQFF.

This clone was observed once. The chain combines TRBV2 with TRBJ2-7; 9 nucleotides line up with TRBD2. V shed 6 bases, J shed 4 bases, and the junction held 10 bases outside the gene matches. This CDR3 region has 15 residues. Germline V gene data show CDR1 as SNHLY and CDR2 as FYNNEI. CDR3 loop: CASRELAGGVYEQYF. The CDR3 DNA reads as TGTGCCAGCAGAGAACTAGCGGGCGGAGTGTACGAGCAGTACTTC.

This chain joins TRBV6-2 or TRBV6-3 and TRBJ2-7; 7 bases fit TRBD1. V gave up 0 bases and J gave up 2 bases; unmatched junction bases: 4. The CDR3 sequence is 15 residues long. Germline loops: CDR1 MNHEY, CDR2 SVGEGT. The CDR3 loop is CASSYSGQLAYEQYF. CDR3 sequence (DNA): TGTGCCAGCAGTTACTCGGGACAGCTTGCCTACGAGCAGTACTTC.

V usage is TRBV6-5 and J usage is TRBJ2-7; maybe TRBD2 (5 bases). This CDR3 is built from 11 residues. Germline V gene lookup returns CDR1 MNHEY and CDR2 SVGAGI. V lost 6 bases and J lost 5, with 8 bases in between. This CDR3 reads CASRRSDEQYF. The CDR3 DNA sequence: TGTGCCAGCAGGCGTAGCGACGAGCAGTACTTC.

CDR3 region: CASSESAGSAFGYTF. In DNA, the CDR3 is TGTGCCAGCAGTGAAAGTGCGGGTTCTGCCTTTGGCTACACCTTC. V gene TRBV6-1 combines with J gene TRBJ1-2; D is uncertain. CDR3 length: 15 amino acids. CDR1 is MNHNS and CDR2 is SASEGT in the germline V gene. V gave up 2 bases and J gave up 7 bases, with 17 bases separating them.

The rearrangement joins TRBV6-1 to TRBJ2-3, with 8 bases aligning to TRBD2. The J segment lost 0 bases and the V segment lost 2 bases, leaving 7 bases of the junction unmatched. This CDR3 spans 17 amino acids. Germline V gene sequence: CDR1 MNHNS, CDR2 SASEGT. In DNA, the CDR3 is TGTGCCAGCAGTGAATTTGGGGCTAGCGGGAGCACAGATACGCAGTATTTT. This sequence encodes CASSEFGASGSTDTQYF.

This clone appeared a single time. V gene TRBV19 combines with J gene TRBJ2-7, with 8 bases fitting TRBD2. The ends lost 9 bases at V and 4 bases at J; junction bases unmatched: 8. CDR3 length: 13 residues. Germline assignment: CDR1 LNHDA and CDR2 SQIVND (reference sequence). As DNA, the CDR3 is TGTGCCAGCGGCAGACGGGAGGGGTACGAGCAGTACTTC. Translation: CASGRREGYEQYF.

This clone was counted once. The chain couples TRBV9 to TRBJ2-5, with a possible D match to TRBD1 (6 bases). From germline, CDR1 is SGDLS and CDR2 YYNGEE. Trimming removed 2 bases at V and 1 base at J, with 15 bases between. This CDR3 comprises 16 residues. The CDR3 sequence: CASSVEPRDTQETQYF. The CDR3 nucleotides read TGTGCCAGCAGCGTGGAACCTAGGGACACCCAAGAGACCCAGTACTTC.

The chain recombines TRBV27 with TRBJ2-7, with TRBD1 matching 11 bases. The CDR3 has 14 amino acids. Per the germline V gene, CDR1 is MNHEY and CDR2 is SMNVEV (reference sequence). The V gene end was trimmed by 6 bases and the J gene end by 4 bases; junction bases not matched to a gene: 5. The chain's CDR3 is CASRMGQGVYEQYF. CDR3 coding DNA: TGTGCCAGCAGGATGGGACAGGGGGTTTACGAGCAGTACTTC.

The count of this clone is one. This chain's CDR3 is CASSFSQAGGDTGELFF. The CDR3 DNA is TGTGCCAGCAGCTTTTCGCAGGCAGGGGGCGACACCGGGGAGCTGTTTTTT. The chain couples TRBV7-2 to TRBJ2-2, with 8 bases identical to TRBD1. Germline CDR1 SGHTA, CDR2 FQGNSA. After removal of 3 bases from V and 3 bases from J, the junction contained 9 bases not matched to a gene. The CDR3 runs to 17 residues.

This chain joins TRBV2 and TRBJ1-1; TRBD1 might be the D (5 bases). Germline V gene data show CDR1 as SNHLY and CDR2 as FYNNEI. Trimming shortened V by 4 bases and J by 2 bases, and 14 bases separated the two germline ends. The CDR3 spans 15 residues. In DNA, the CDR3 is TGTGCCAGCAGTGTCCGTTCCGGGGGAAACACTGAAGCTTTCTTT. Translated: CASSVRSGGNTEAFF.

The rearrangement uses TRBV3-1 (or the pseudogene TRBV3-2) and TRBJ2-5; 10 nucleotides match TRBD1. CDR1 is LGHDT, CDR2 YNNKEL, per germline (reference sequence). The CDR3 consists of 17 residues. The ends lost 3 bases at V and 4 bases at J; junction bases unmatched: 11. The CDR3, as DNA: TGTGCCAGCAGCCAGGGAGGGACAGGGGCCACCAGAGAGACCCAGTACTTC. Protein: CASSQGGTGATRETQYF.

The chain recombines TRBV6-1 with TRBJ2-3, with TRBD2 matching 7 bases. Germline CDR1 MNHNS, CDR2 SASEGT. The CDR3 is 15 amino acids. V shed 3 bases, J shed 4 bases, and the junction held 7 bases outside the gene matches. The CDR3: CASSESGKGSDTQYF. In DNA, the CDR3 is TGTGCCAGCAGTGAGAGCGGGAAAGGCTCAGATACGCAGTATTTT.

The V gene is TRBV20-1, the J gene TRBJ1-2, with unresolved D. Per the germline V gene, CDR1 is DFQATT and CDR2 is SNEGSKA (reference sequence). The CDR3 sequence is 15 residues long. V was clipped by 3 bases and J by 1 base, with 15 bases between them. CDR3 residues: CSASSPRRSNYGYTF. CDR3 DNA: TGCAGTGCTAGTTCCCCCCGGCGGAGTAACTATGGCTACACCTTC.

With regard to this clone: Given the absence of the conserved phenylalanine or tryptophan at the CDR3 end, a read error is likely. The DNA is left out, because the CDR3 cannot be placed on it with certainty; the CDR3 is given as TCRdb lists it. This chain uses TRBV6-5 with TRBJ2-3; TRBD2, the D gene given by the table, was not confirmed from the DNA. Germline V gives CDR1 MNHEY, CDR2 SVGAGI. With termini counted, the CDR3 has 13 amino acids. CDR3 protein: CASTGLAGAPSVA.

The chain joins TRBV11-2 to TRBJ1-1, with D unresolved. Germline V CDR1 and CDR2: SGHAT, FQNNGV. The V gene lost 2 bases and the J gene lost 6 bases, with 4 bases spanning the gap. The CDR3 spans 11 residues. In DNA, the CDR3 is TGTGCCAGCAGCTTAATCGCTGAAGCTTTCTTT. Translation gives CASSLIAEAFF.

The CDR3 bases are TGTGCCAGCAGGGGGCGGGGGGCAAGCTCAGATACGCAGTATTTT. Protein sequence: CASRGRGASSDTQYF. The chain carries TRBV7-2 and TRBJ2-3; TRBD2 agrees at 8 bases. The germline V gene has CDR1 SGHTA and CDR2 FQGNSA. J was trimmed by 4 bases and V by 6 bases; bases with no gene match: 9. The CDR3 is made up of 15 amino acids.

In DNA, the CDR3 is TGTGCCAGCAGCTTAGGACAGTCTGTCGATGAGCAGTTCTTC. Encoded protein: CASSLGQSVDEQFF. The V call is TRBV11-2, the J call TRBJ2-1; D may be TRBD1 (5 bases). The germline gives CDR1 SGHAT, CDR2 FQNNGV. V lost 1 base, J lost 8 bases, and 12 bases lay in between. This CDR3 contains 14 residues.

This chain connects TRBV15 to TRBJ2-4, with D perhaps matching TRBD2 (5 bases). V was shortened by 1 base and J by 0 bases, with 16 bases between the two germline ends. Germline V lookup: CDR1 LNHNV, CDR2 YYDKDF (reference sequence). The CDR3 spans 18 residues. CDR3 nucleotide sequence: TGTGCCACCAGCAGAGGGGATTTACTAGATCTAGCCAAAAACATTCAGTACTTC. This gives the protein CATSRGDLLDLAKNIQYF.

The chain carries TRBV5-1 and TRBJ1-1; D possibly corresponds to TRBD1 (6 bases). Germline V gene data show CDR1 as SGHRS and CDR2 as YFSETQ. The CDR3 spans 16 residues. Trimming took 3 bases from V and 4 from J, leaving 19 bases between them. Written as DNA, the CDR3 is TGCGCCAGCAGCTCTCCCGGGGGGGCTGTGATCACTGAAGCTTTCTTT. It yields the protein CASSSPGGAVITEAFF.